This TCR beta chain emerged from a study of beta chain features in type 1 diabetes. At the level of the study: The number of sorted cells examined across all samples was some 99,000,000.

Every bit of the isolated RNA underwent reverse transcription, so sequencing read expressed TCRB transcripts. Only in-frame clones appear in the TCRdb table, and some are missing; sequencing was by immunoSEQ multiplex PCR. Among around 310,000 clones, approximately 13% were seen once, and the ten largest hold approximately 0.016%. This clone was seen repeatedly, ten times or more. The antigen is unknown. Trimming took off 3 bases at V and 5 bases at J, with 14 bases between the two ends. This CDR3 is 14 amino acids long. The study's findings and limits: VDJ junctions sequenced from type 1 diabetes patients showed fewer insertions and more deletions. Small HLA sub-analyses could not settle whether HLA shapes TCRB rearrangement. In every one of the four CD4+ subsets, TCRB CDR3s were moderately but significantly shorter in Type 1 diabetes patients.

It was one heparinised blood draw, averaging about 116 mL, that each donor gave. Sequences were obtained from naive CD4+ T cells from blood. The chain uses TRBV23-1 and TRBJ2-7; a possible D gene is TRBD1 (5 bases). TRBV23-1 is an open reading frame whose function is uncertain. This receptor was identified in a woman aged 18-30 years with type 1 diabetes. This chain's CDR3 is CASSQSAQGDEQYF. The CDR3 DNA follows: TGCGCCAGCAGTCAGTCCGCCCAGGGTGACGAGCAGTACTTC.